This TCR beta chain was found in a study of spatial heterogeneity in lung cancer. Across the whole study: Detection consistently captured more beta-chain sequences than alpha-chain sequences. In the raw reads, each unique TCR and UMI combination was present more than ten times on average.

MiXCR, applied by TCRdb to the 5' RACE reads, yields one record per CDR3 protein. The sample shows approximately 8,100 distinct CDR3 sequences, over 7.5% of them seen only once. In this sample, this clonotype turned up many times. Documented time point: sample taken at primary tumor resection. TCRs were sequenced from unsorted whole RNA of tumor, nontumor lung or PBMC. The sample here was PBMCs, taken at surgery. The sequence came from a female donor with early-stage non-small cell lung cancer.

The CDR3 DNA sequence: TGTGCCAGCAGGAGCGGGATTCGAAACATTCAGTACTTC. Its protein product is CASRSGIRNIQYF. The chain recombines TRBV27 with TRBJ2-4; TRBD2 aligns across 7 bases. CDR1 and CDR2 from the germline V gene are MNHEY and SMNVEV (reference sequence). This CDR3 has 13 residues. The J segment lost 6 bases and the V segment lost 6 bases, leaving 5 bases of the junction unmatched.